A single sample is the source of the 17 T cell receptor beta chains below, sequenced in a study of T cells in Graves' hyperthyroidism and ophthalmopathy. Authors of the study amplified TCR beta CDR3 regions from RNA transcripts. The HTBI primer set served for first-round RT-PCR of the TCR CDR3. In TCRdb, the multiplex PCR reads were re-called with MiXCR into one record per CDR3 protein. The sample has more than 500,000 distinct CDR3 sequences; around 15% are singletons. Sequencing was done on a sample of blood. The receptors shown here come from a woman aged 25-40 years with Graves' ophthalmopathy.

The CDR3 is CASSEDRVQGYTF. CDR3 in DNA: TGTGCCAGCAGCGAGGACAGGGTACAGGGCTACACCTTC. The rearrangement links TRBV11-2 to TRBJ1-2; 8 nucleotides line up with TRBD1. The CDR3 runs to 13 residues. The junction had 7 bases not matched to a gene; V was cut back by 5 bases and J by 8 bases. Germline V lookup: CDR1 SGHAT, CDR2 FQNNGV.

This clonotype has only a few counts. The chain joins TRBV7-9 to TRBJ1-2; D is ambiguous. Germline-derived CDR1 and CDR2 are SEHNR and FQNEAQ (reference sequence). Trimming pared 2 bases from V and 6 bases from J, leaving 16 bases between. The CDR3 extends over 15 amino acids. CDR3 residues: CASSLYLAQLDGYTF. DNA for the CDR3: TGTGCCAGCAGCTTATATCTAGCACAACTCGATGGCTACACCTTC. The full variable domain, rest sourced from reference TRBV7-9 and TRBJ1-2, is DTGVSQNPRHKITKRGQNVTFRCDPISEHNRLYWYRQTLGQGPEFLTYFQNEAQLEKSRLLSDRFSAERPKGSFSTLEIQRTEQGDSAMYLCASSLYLAQLDGYTFGSGTRLTVV.

The rearrangement links TRBV11-2 to TRBJ2-5; tentative D call: TRBD2 (7 bases). There are 16 residues in the CDR3. Germline V gives CDR1 SGHAT, CDR2 FQNNGV. V was trimmed by 5 bases and J by 4 bases, leaving 20 bases between them. The CDR3 spells CASSRLAGGPGETQYF. In nucleotides, the CDR3 is TGTGCCAGCAGCCGCCTTGCCGGGGGGCCTGGAGAGACCCAGTACTTC. The whole variable domain, remainder taken from reference TRBV11-2 and TRBJ2-5, is EAGVAQSPRYKIIEKRQSVAFWCNPISGHATLYWYQQILGQGPKLLIQFQNNGVVDDSQLPKDRFSAERLKGVDSTLKIQPAKLEDSAVYLCASSRLAGGPGETQYFGPGTRLLVL.

This clonotype has a count of ten or more. The chain carries TRBV2 and TRBJ2-3; no clear D. Trimming left V 1 base short and J 6 bases short, with 8 bases between. The CDR3 is 13 amino acids. The germline V gene encodes CDR1 SNHLY and CDR2 FYNNEI. Here the CDR3 reads CASSEGLRDTQYF. The DNA of the CDR3 is TGTGCCAGCAGTGAAGGTTTGAGGGATACGCAGTATTTT.

This clonotype has just a few counts. CDR3 nucleotides: TGCGCCAGCAGCCAAGTAGTCGGTTATAATGAAAAACTGTTTTTT. Translated: CASSQVVGYNEKLFF. The gene calls are TRBV4-3 and TRBJ1-4; D is unresolved. The CDR3 loop spans 15 amino acids. Trimming removed 1 base at V and 4 bases at J, with 10 bases between. CDR1 and CDR2 from the germline V gene are LGHNA and YSLEER.

The chain combines TRBV4-3 with TRBJ1-5; 10 bases map to TRBD1. The junction had 6 bases not matched to a gene; V was cut back by 0 bases and J by 7 bases. CDR1 is LGHNA, CDR2 YSLEER, per germline. The CDR3 totals 16 residues. CDR3 coding DNA: TGCGCCAGCAGCCAAGATTTGGGACAGGGGTTGCAGCCCCAGCATTTT. Translation: CASSQDLGQGLQPQHF.

The J gene is TRBJ1-2, the V gene TRBV5-6; D gene uncertain. This CDR3 comprises 15 residues. CDR1 and CDR2 from the germline V gene are SGHDT and YYEEEE. V lost 2 bases and J lost 7, with 18 bases in between. As DNA, the CDR3 is TGTGCCAGCAGCTTTCGAATGCCGGAGGATCTTGGCTACACCTTC. Translated, it gives CASSFRMPEDLGYTF. The full variable domain, with the rest looked up from reference TRBV5-6 and TRBJ1-2, is DAGVTQSPTHLIKTRGQQVTLRCSPKSGHDTVSWYQQALGQGPQFIFQYYEEEERQRGNFPDRFSGHQFPNYSSELNVNALLLGDSALYLCASSFRMPEDLGYTFGSGTRLTVV.

This clonotype was recorded at least ten times. The gene calls are TRBV28 and TRBJ1-2, with a tentative D call TRBD1 (5 bases). V lost 4 bases, J lost 4 bases, and 16 bases lay in between. The CDR3 spans 15 residues. Germline loops: CDR1 MDHEN, CDR2 SYDVKM. CDR3 sequence (DNA): TGTGCCAGCAGTTGGGGACCCCAGGGTGGCTATGGCTACACCTTC. Protein: CASSWGPQGGYGYTF.

This clonotype was observed many times. The J gene is TRBJ2-7, the V gene TRBV28; 8 bases align to TRBD1. The ends lost 7 bases at V and 6 bases at J; junction bases unmatched: 14. Germline V CDR1 and CDR2: MDHEN, SYDVKM. The CDR3 contains 15 residues. The DNA for the CDR3 is TGTGCCAGCATAGAGACCGGGACAGGTACTGGCGAGCAGTACTTC. Amino acid sequence: CASIETGTGTGEQYF. Full variable domain (outside the CDR3, taken from reference TRBV28 and TRBJ2-7): DVKVTQSSRYLVKRTGEKVFLECVQDMDHENMFWYRQDPGLGLRLIYFSYDVKMKEKGDIPEGYSVSREKKERFSLILESASTNQTSMYLCASIETGTGTGEQYFGPGTRLTVT.

Points on this clonotype: It may be a read error: a sequence one base away is much more abundant. The chain carries TRBV27 and TRBJ1-5; D not resolved. The CDR3 runs 14 residues. Germline CDR1 and CDR2: MNHEY and SMNVEV (reference sequence). The CDR3: CACSFLGGNQPQHF. DNA of the CDR3: TGTGCCTGCAGTTTTTTGGGTGGGAATCAGCCCCAGCATTTT.

This clonotype was seen just once. CDR3 protein: CASSSPGRGLAGAHEQYF. CDR3 coding DNA: TGTGCCAGCAGTTCACCTGGAAGGGGACTAGCGGGAGCCCACGAGCAGTACTTC. This rearrangement joins TRBV28 to TRBJ2-7; 14 nucleotides line up with TRBD2. There are 18 residues in the CDR3. In germline, CDR1 is MDHEN, CDR2 SYDVKM. V lost 4 bases to trimming and J lost 5 bases; unmatched junction nucleotides: 13.

J is TRBJ1-4 and V is TRBV28; perhaps TRBD1 as D (6 bases). The CDR3 runs to 17 residues. The germline V gene has CDR1 MDHEN and CDR2 SYDVKM. V dropped 3 bases and J dropped 0 bases, with 14 bases sitting between them. CDR3 sequence: CASSFRTDSATNEKLFF. The CDR3 DNA sequence: TGTGCCAGCAGTTTCCGGACAGATTCAGCAACTAATGAAAAACTGTTTTTT.

This clonotype was seen repeatedly, ten times or more. The chain employs TRBV11-2 and TRBJ2-5; D could derive from TRBD1 or TRBD2 (6 bases each). The CDR3 spans 13 residues. Between the trimmed V and J ends, which lost 5 bases and 13 bases, there was a span of 20 bases. The germline V gene has CDR1 SGHAT and CDR2 FQNNGV. In nucleotides, the CDR3 is TGTGCCAGCAGCACCTCTCGGGAAGGAGGGGGGTACTTC. Its translation is CASSTSREGGGYF.

The chain is built from TRBV11-2 and TRBJ1-3; 8 positions agree with TRBD1. The CDR3 length is 14 residues. Trimming at V came to 5 bases and at J to 2 bases, leaving 2 bases not matched to a gene. The germline gives CDR1 SGHAT, CDR2 FQNNGV. The chain's CDR3 is CASSRTGTGNTIYF. CDR3 nucleotides: TGTGCCAGCAGCAGGACAGGGACTGGAAACACCATATATTTT.

The chain recombines TRBV10-3 with TRBJ1-1; no clear D gene. Trimming pared 7 bases from V and 7 bases from J, leaving 16 bases between. The CDR3 runs 13 residues. Per germline, CDR1 ENHRY and CDR2 SYGVKD. DNA for the CDR3: TGTGCCATCAAGGATGGTCCCCTGGGTGAAGCTTTCTTT. It is translated as CAIKDGPLGEAFF.

This chain links TRBV4-3 with TRBJ1-1, with D perhaps matching TRBD1 (5 bases). The CDR3 runs to 15 residues. Germline values: CDR1 LGHNA, CDR2 YSLEER. The V end was cut by 3 bases, the J end by 5 bases, with 16 bases between. CDR3 region: CASSHRETGGTEAFF. DNA of the CDR3: TGCGCCAGCAGCCACAGGGAAACGGGCGGTACTGAAGCTTTCTTT.

This clonotype was seen ten or more times. V and J are TRBV7-2 and TRBJ2-1; 8 bases agree with TRBD2. V lost 1 base, J lost 8 bases, and 10 bases stayed unmatched. Per the germline V gene, CDR1 is SGHTA and CDR2 is FQGNSA. This CDR3 region has 16 residues. CDR3 amino acids: CASSLGGAGVGYEQFF. The CDR3 DNA is TGTGCCAGCAGCTTAGGTGGAGCGGGGGTAGGCTATGAGCAGTTCTTC.